The sample holds a few counts of the clone carrying this T cell receptor (beta chain). Healthy Caucasian individuals from Russia aged about 6 to 90 were enrolled as donors. Extracted total RNA amounted to at least 5 micrograms for each sample. This sample stems from a study of blood T cells in healthy people across ages. CDR1 is LGHNA and CDR2 is YNFKEQ in the germline V gene. This CDR3 contains 15 residues. The V end was cut by 0 bases, the J end by 2 bases, with 9 bases between. Together with a sample-barcoded 5' primer, a J-beta primer mix was included in a second PCR lasting about 7 to 11 cycles. Each cDNA molecule was tagged by a template-switch adaptor with 12 random nucleotides. Each of the samples gave a minimum of 2.5 million paired-end reads that contained CDR3. TCRdb re-called the 5' RACE reads through MiXCR, storing one row per CDR3 protein. Seen here are about 2 million distinct CDR3 sequences, around half observed once, and the top ten hold more than 2%.

This chain uses TRBV4-2 with TRBJ2-3; D gene unclear. This clonotype was obtained from a woman aged 40 to 50 in good health. Sample: blood. DNA for the CDR3: TGTGCCAGCAGCCAAGATAGCCAGCCCACAGATACGCAGTATTTT. Protein product: CASSQDSQPTDTQYF.